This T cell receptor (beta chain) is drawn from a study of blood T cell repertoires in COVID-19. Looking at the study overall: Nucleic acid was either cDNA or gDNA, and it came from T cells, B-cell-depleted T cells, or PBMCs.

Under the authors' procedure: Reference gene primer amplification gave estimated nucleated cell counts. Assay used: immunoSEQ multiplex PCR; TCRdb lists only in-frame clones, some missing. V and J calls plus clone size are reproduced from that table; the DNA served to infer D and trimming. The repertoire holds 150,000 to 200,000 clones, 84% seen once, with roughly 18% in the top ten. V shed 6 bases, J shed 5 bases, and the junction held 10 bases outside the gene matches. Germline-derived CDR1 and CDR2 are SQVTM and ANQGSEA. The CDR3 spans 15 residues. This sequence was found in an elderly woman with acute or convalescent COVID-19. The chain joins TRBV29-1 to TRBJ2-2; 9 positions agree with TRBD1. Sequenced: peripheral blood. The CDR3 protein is CSVASGQGTTGELFF. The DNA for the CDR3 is TGCAGCGTCGCCTCGGGACAGGGTACAACCGGGGAGCTGTTTTTT.